The 18 T cell receptor beta chains listed next were all sequenced from one sample in a study of post-analysis software for immune sequencing data (dated by TCRdb to the mid-2010s). Libraries were prepared through PCR. Sequencing relied on an Illumina HiSeq 2500. To reduce PCR and sequencing biases, unique molecular identifiers were built into the TCR beta cDNA libraries. TCRdb reworked the public reads: Q25 trimming with fastp, MiXCR clone assembly, productive beta chains retained. Rows are unified per CDR3 protein, each entry keeping the most common DNA and genes. The sample table lists about 200,000 distinct CDR3 sequences, 29% of them with a count of one. Nearly 3.5% of the sample goes to the ten largest clones. Broad study findings and their caveats: Four to six TRBV segments, including TRBV5-6, TRBV5-1 and TRBV20-1, were significantly more frequent in patients than controls.

The antigens these receptors bind are not known. Sequenced sample: blood. The receptor set was obtained from a girl aged 2 to 17 with multiple sclerosis.

The rearrangement joins TRBV3-1 to TRBJ1-2; D not certain. Germline CDR1 reads LGHDT; CDR2 reads YNNKEL (reference sequence). The CDR3 runs 12 residues. The ends were cut back, 4 bases at V and 7 bases at J, with 10 bases in the middle. CDR3 nucleotides: TGTGCCAGCAGCCTCTCCGGGATTGGCTACACCTTC. It translates to CASSLSGIGYTF.

This clonotype occurred a few times. V gene TRBV10-3 combines with J gene TRBJ2-7, with 12 bases matching TRBD1. J lost 7 bases, V lost 10 bases, and 11 bases had no gene match. Looked up from germline, CDR1 is ENHRY and CDR2 is SYGVKD. This CDR3 comprises 14 residues. CDR3 in amino acids: CATRPGQGAEEQYF. In DNA, the CDR3 is TGTGCCACCCGACCGGGACAGGGGGCCGAAGAGCAGTACTTC.

This clonotype was recorded many times. The genes are TRBV7-9 and TRBJ1-4, with 9 bases aligning to TRBD1. Germline assignment: CDR1 SEHNR and CDR2 FQNEAQ (reference sequence). The CDR3 length is 14 residues. Losses at the gene ends were 4 bases for V and 7 bases for J; bases not matched to a gene: 4. CDR3: CASSSGQGGEKLFF. The CDR3 DNA follows: TGTGCCAGCAGCTCGGGACAGGGTGGTGAAAAACTGTTTTTT.

This clonotype was found a few times. J is TRBJ2-1 and V is TRBV28; 8 bases are shared with TRBD1. With V trimmed by 7 bases and J by 7 bases, 12 bases remained unmatched. CDR3 length: 15 residues. Germline-derived CDR1 and CDR2 are MDHEN and SYDVKM. CDR3 sequence reads: CASNSGWTGMNEQFF. The CDR3 DNA sequence: TGTGCCAGCAATTCTGGTTGGACAGGGATGAATGAGCAGTTCTTC.

In this sample, this clonotype turned up a few times. This chain links TRBV11-3 with TRBJ2-1, with D unclear. CDR1 SGHNT and CDR2 YENEEA come from the germline V gene. The ends were cut back, 1 base at V and 1 base at J, with 8 bases in the middle. The CDR3 is 15 amino acids. CDR3 DNA sequence: TGTGCCAGCAGCTTAGGGGCAGATTCCTACAATGAGCAGTTCTTC. Translated: CASSLGADSYNEQFF.

In this sample, this clonotype turned up many times. The V gene is TRBV5-1, the J gene TRBJ2-5; a possible D gene is TRBD2 (6 bases). CDR1 and CDR2 from the germline V gene are SGHRS and YFSETQ. With 5 bases removed from V and 6 bases from J, the gap between germline ends came to 20 bases. This CDR3 contains 15 residues. The CDR3 reads CASRNSLEGRKTQYF. The DNA for the CDR3 is TGCGCCAGCAGAAACTCGCTGGAGGGCCGCAAGACCCAGTACTTC.

This clonotype was counted once. The rearrangement uses TRBV2 and TRBJ2-1; possible D gene TRBD2, 6 bases. Trimming removed 5 bases from V and 8 bases from J, with 13 bases in between. CDR1 and CDR2 (germline): SNHLY, FYNNEI. This CDR3 is built from 13 residues. The CDR3 protein is CASSTGLLDEQFF. The DNA of the CDR3 is TGTGCCAGCAGTACGGGACTGTTGGATGAGCAGTTCTTC. Full variable domain (outside the CDR3, taken from reference TRBV2 and TRBJ2-1): EPEVTQTPSHQVTQMGQEVILRCVPISNHLYFYWYRQILGQKVEFLVSFYNNEISEKSEIFDDQFSVERPDGSNFTLKIRSTKLEDSAMYFCASSTGLLDEQFFGPGTRLTVL.

Comment on this clonotype: With a much larger clone just one base away, this may be a read error. The chain uses TRBV4-1 and TRBJ2-7; 9 bases fit TRBD1. Germline-derived CDR1 and CDR2 are MGHRA and YSYEKL. This CDR3 contains 16 residues. V shed 5 bases and J 7 bases; nucleotides not matched to a gene: 15. This CDR3 is CASSYRTGAELGEQYF. The DNA of the CDR3 is TGCGCCAGCAGCTACCGGACAGGGGCTGAATTAGGTGAGCAGTACTTC.

In its sample, this clonotype was seen many times. The chain employs TRBV29-1 and TRBJ2-7, with 9 nucleotides matching TRBD1. CDR3 length: 15 amino acids. Unmatched junction bases numbered 7, after V lost 3 bases and J lost 1 base. The germline gives CDR1 SQVTM, CDR2 ANQGSEA. CDR3 in amino acids: CSVDWAGQGSYEQYF. The DNA for the CDR3 is TGCAGCGTTGATTGGGCGGGACAGGGTTCCTACGAGCAGTACTTC.

V is TRBV7-9 and J is TRBJ2-2; 11 positions agree with TRBD2. This CDR3 contains 14 residues. Germline V CDR1 and CDR2: SEHNR, FQNEAQ (reference sequence). Unmatched junction bases numbered 3, after V lost 6 bases and J lost 6 bases. The CDR3 region has the DNA TGTGCCAGCAGTCCGGGACTAGCGGCCGGGGAGCTGTTTTTT. Amino acid sequence: CASSPGLAAGELFF.

This clonotype was detected a few times. The rearrangement joins TRBV29-1 to TRBJ1-1; D is perhaps TRBD1 (6 bases). Deletions cut 5 bases from V and 6 bases from J, with 16 bases between. CDR1 is SQVTM, CDR2 ANQGSEA, per germline. This CDR3 has 13 residues. The CDR3 region has the DNA TGCAGCGTTCCTATGGGGGGGGCCGCTGAAGCTTTCTTT. Translated, it gives CSVPMGGAAEAFF. Full variable domain (outside the CDR3, taken from reference TRBV29-1 and TRBJ1-1): SAVISQKPSRDICQRGTSLTIQCQVDSQVTMMFWYRQQPGQSLTLIATANQGSEATYESGFVIDKFPISRPNLTFSTLTVSNMSPEDSSIYLCSVPMGGAAEAFFGQGTRLTVV.

This clonotype was counted between two and nine times. J is TRBJ1-4 and V is TRBV12-3 or TRBV12-4; the D gene is possibly TRBD1 (5 bases). V was trimmed by 9 bases and J by 10 bases, leaving 9 bases between them. The CDR3 consists of 10 residues. CDR3 sequence: CASGAGKLFF. CDR3 nucleotide sequence: TGTGCCAGTGGGGCAGGAAAACTGTTTTTT.

Only one count was recorded for this clonotype. This chain uses TRBV7-3 with TRBJ2-5; 8 bases line up with TRBD1. Losses at the gene ends were 2 bases for V and 11 bases for J; bases not matched to a gene: 13. The CDR3 totals 15 residues. Germline V gene lookup returns CDR1 SGHTA and CDR2 FQGTGA. CDR3 sequence (DNA): TGTGCCAGCAGCTTAGGGCAGGGGGCAACCAATGAGCAGTACTTC. Amino acids: CASSLGQGATNEQYF. Together with reference TRBV7-3 and TRBJ2-5, the CDR3 gives the full variable domain: GAGVSQTPSNKVTEKGKYVELRCDPISGHTALYWYRQSLGQGPEFLIYFQGTGAADDSGLPNDRFFAVRPEGSVSTLKIQRTERGDSAVYLCASSLGQGATNEQYFGPGTRLLVL.

Ten or more counts support this clonotype. The J gene is TRBJ1-6, the V gene TRBV11-1; no clear D gene. V dropped 5 bases and J dropped 0 bases, with 8 bases sitting between them. There are 15 residues in the CDR3. Germline CDR1 and CDR2: SGHAT and FQDESV (reference sequence). This chain's CDR3 is CASSPKSSYNSPLHF. The CDR3, as DNA: TGTGCCAGCAGCCCAAAGAGCTCCTATAATTCACCCCTCCACTTT.

This clonotype has ten or more counts. The gene calls are TRBV20-1 and TRBJ2-1; 10 bases agree with TRBD2. The CDR3 covers 16 residues. Germline V lookup: CDR1 DFQATT, CDR2 SNEGSKA (reference sequence). V gave up 5 bases and J gave up 0 bases; unmatched junction bases: 7. CDR3 sequence: CSAGVSGRSSYNEQFF. The CDR3 DNA follows: TGCAGTGCTGGGGTTAGCGGGAGGAGCTCCTACAATGAGCAGTTCTTC.

The chain joins TRBV20-1 to TRBJ2-7; tentative D call: TRBD2 (5 bases). The CDR3 extends over 13 amino acids. CDR1 DFQATT and CDR2 SNEGSKA come from the germline V gene (reference sequence). V was shortened by 5 bases and J by 7 bases, with 18 bases between the two germline ends. The CDR3: CSAPVFPSGEQYF. In nucleotides, the CDR3 is TGCAGTGCTCCAGTCTTTCCCTCGGGGGAGCAGTACTTC.

The sample holds many counts of this clonotype. The chain combines TRBV24-1 with TRBJ2-3; 13 positions agree with TRBD2. Germline CDR1 is KGHDR and CDR2 is SFDVKD. J lost 6 bases, V lost 5 bases, and 7 bases had no gene match. CDR3 length: 16 amino acids. The CDR3 spells CATSAWTSGSDDTQYF. In nucleotides, the CDR3 is TGTGCCACCAGTGCTTGGACTAGCGGGAGTGACGATACGCAGTATTTT.

This clonotype was found a few times. The chain is built from TRBV3-1 and TRBJ2-1, with 13 bases lining up with TRBD2. There are 17 residues in the CDR3. Losses at the gene ends were 4 bases for V and 2 bases for J; bases not matched to a gene: 5. Germline assignment: CDR1 LGHDT and CDR2 YNNKEL (reference sequence). CDR3 in amino acids: CASSPRLAGGPYNEQFF. CDR3 nucleotides: TGTGCCAGCAGCCCAAGACTAGCGGGGGGCCCCTACAATGAGCAGTTCTTC.